This passage covers 15 T cell receptor beta chains from one sample sequenced in a study of blood T cell repertoires in COVID-19. Repertoires were generated with immunoSEQ multiplex PCR, while TCRdb's copy carries only in-frame clones and drops some. Of under 150,000 clones listed, roughly 84% are singletons. The source material was peripheral blood. The receptors here all came from a human donor in a cohort sampled during active COVID-19.

V is TRBV4-3 and J is TRBJ2-3; the match to TRBD2 covers 13 bases. The CDR3 covers 19 residues. Trimming removed 2 bases from V and 0 bases from J; junction bases left unmatched: 8. Germline values: CDR1 LGHNA, CDR2 YSLEER. Written as DNA, the CDR3 is TGCGCCAGCAGCCAACGACTAGCGGGGGGTCTACTTAGCACAGATACGCAGTATTTT. Protein: CASSQRLAGGLLSTDTQYF.

This clone was counted a single time. This sequence joins TRBV3-1 (or the pseudogene TRBV3-2) and TRBJ2-7; 8 bases agree with TRBD1. The CDR3 length is 15 residues. Trimming removed 4 bases from V and 4 bases from J; junction bases left unmatched: 9. Germline-derived CDR1 and CDR2 are LGHDT and YNNKEL (reference sequence). CDR3 sequence: CASSPLPGQGYEQYF. CDR3 coding DNA: TGTGCCAGCAGCCCCCTCCCTGGACAGGGTTACGAGCAGTACTTC.

This clone was counted a few times. This chain connects TRBV2 to TRBJ1-1, with D unresolved. The CDR3 runs to 13 residues. V was pared by 4 bases and J by 2 bases, with 8 bases between. Germline CDR1 and CDR2: SNHLY and FYNNEI. Here the CDR3 reads CASSVRHNTEAFF. For the CDR3, the DNA is TGTGCCAGCAGTGTTCGACACAACACTGAAGCTTTCTTT.

The rearrangement links TRBV5-4 to TRBJ1-6; 8 positions agree with TRBD1. The ends lost 3 bases at V and 5 bases at J; junction bases unmatched: 4. Germline loops: CDR1 SGHNT, CDR2 YYREEE (reference sequence). The CDR3 spans 15 residues. CDR3 loop: CASSSDRVDNSPLHF. The CDR3 DNA sequence: TGTGCCAGCAGCTCGGACAGGGTTGATAATTCACCCCTCCACTTT.

This sequence joins TRBV6-1 and TRBJ2-7; D is possibly TRBD1 (6 bases). V was pared by 1 base and J by 1 base, with 17 bases between. This CDR3 contains 17 residues. CDR1 and CDR2 from the germline V gene are MNHNS and SASEGT. The CDR3 here is CASSEVISGTLSYEQYF. The CDR3 nucleotides are TGTGCCAGCAGTGAAGTCATCTCGGGGACACTATCCTACGAGCAGTACTTC.

V usage is TRBV19 and J usage is TRBJ2-2, with 10 positions matching TRBD1. The V and J ends lost 5 bases and 5 bases, in that order; junction bases with no gene match: 8. The CDR3 loop spans 16 amino acids. From germline, CDR1 is LNHDA and CDR2 SQIVND (reference sequence). The chain's CDR3 is CASSLGQGSGTGELFF. The CDR3 bases are TGTGCCAGTAGTTTGGGACAGGGGTCGGGTACCGGGGAGCTGTTTTTT.

The rearrangement links TRBV4-2 to TRBJ2-7; 7 bases are shared with TRBD1. The CDR3 is 16 residues long. Germline CDR1 LGHNA, CDR2 YNFKEQ. V was pared by 1 base and J by 0 bases, with 6 bases of the junction left unmatched. CDR3 amino acids: CASSQGGTVSSYEQYF. In DNA form, the CDR3 reads TGTGCCAGCAGCCAAGGGGGGACAGTTAGCTCCTACGAGCAGTACTTC.

The chain combines TRBV7-9 with TRBJ2-5; a weak D match, TRBD1 (6 bases). V was pared by 1 base and J by 4 bases, with 10 bases between. The CDR3 consists of 14 residues. Germline CDR1 is SEHNR and CDR2 is FQNEAQ (reference sequence). CDR3 residues: CASSLGADRETQYF. The CDR3 DNA is TGTGCCAGCAGCTTAGGGGCGGACAGAGAGACCCAGTACTTC.

This chain uses TRBV5-1 with TRBJ1-1; unclear D gene. Germline loops: CDR1 SGHRS, CDR2 YFSETQ. The CDR3 totals 14 residues. With 2 bases removed from V and 0 bases from J, the gap between germline ends came to 8 bases. CDR3 nucleotides: TGCGCCAGCAGCTTCCGAGCCTTGAACACTGAAGCTTTCTTT. It is translated as CASSFRALNTEAFF.

Notes on this clone: In the same sample, other DNA sequences code for this CDR3. The gene calls are TRBV4-3 and TRBJ1-2; TRBD1 agrees at 7 bases. J was trimmed by 5 bases and V by 1 base; bases with no gene match: 1. The CDR3 totals 13 residues. The germline gives CDR1 LGHNA, CDR2 YSLEER. CDR3 nucleotide sequence: TGCGCCAGCAGCCAAGCAGGGGGTTATGGCTACACCTTC. Translating it yields CASSQAGGYGYTF.

V gene TRBV15 combines with J gene TRBJ2-7; D is ambiguous. This CDR3 is 12 amino acids long. CDR1 and CDR2 from the germline V gene are LNHNV and YYDKDF (reference sequence). Trimming stripped 3 bases from V and 2 bases from J, with 5 bases between. CDR3: CATSSDTYEQYF. In DNA, the CDR3 is TGTGCCACCAGCAGTGACACCTACGAGCAGTACTTC. The full variable domain, completed using reference TRBV15 and TRBJ2-7, is DAMVIQNPRYQVTQFGKPVTLSCSQTLNHNVMYWYQQKSSQAPKLLFHYYDKDFNNEADTPDNFQSRRPNTSFCFLDIRSPGLGDTAMYLCATSSDTYEQYFGPGTRLTVT.

The V and J genes are TRBV5-1 and TRBJ2-5, with TRBD2 matching over 8 bases. This CDR3 comprises 15 residues. Germline CDR1 is SGHRS and CDR2 is YFSETQ. V was pared by 0 bases and J by 6 bases, with 7 bases of the junction left unmatched. The CDR3 DNA follows: TGCGCCAGCAGCTTGGACGGGGGGGCCCGAAAGACCCAGTACTTC. Translated: CASSLDGGARKTQYF.

The rearrangement joins TRBV4-1 to TRBJ2-5; 7 positions agree with TRBD1. The V and J ends lost 3 bases and 6 bases, in that order; junction bases with no gene match: 4. The germline gives CDR1 MGHRA, CDR2 YSYEKL. This CDR3 contains 13 residues. The CDR3 coding sequence is TGCGCCAGCAGCCAGGAACAGGGGAAGACCCAGTACTTC. It is translated as CASSQEQGKTQYF.

This clone was observed a single time. The V and J genes are TRBV19 and TRBJ1-5, with 7 bases that match TRBD1. With V trimmed by 3 bases and J by 7 bases, 6 bases remained unmatched. The germline V gene has CDR1 LNHDA and CDR2 SQIVND (reference sequence). The CDR3 contains 14 residues. CDR3 region: CASSIDRARQPQHF. The CDR3 DNA is TGTGCCAGTAGTATCGACAGGGCGCGGCAGCCCCAGCATTTT.

The rearrangement links TRBV6-2 or TRBV6-3 to TRBJ1-6; 7 bases fit TRBD1. Germline-derived CDR1 and CDR2 are MNHEY and SVGEGT. This CDR3 is 14 amino acids long. V lost 4 bases and J lost 11; bases outside the gene matches: 8. The CDR3 loop is CASSSTGVGTPLHF. CDR3 in DNA: TGTGCCAGCAGTTCAACAGGGGTGGGTACACCCCTCCACTTT.